The 8 T cell receptor beta chains below were found in one sample sequenced in a study of persistence of HIV-infected CD4 T cells. This was the immunoSEQ version 4 assay in survey mode. Generated by immunoSEQ multiplex PCR, the TCRdb table keeps only in-frame clones and is missing some. This sample has about 9,200 clones; under 90% occur once, and the top ten carry 1.5% to 2%. For these receptors, no antigen is known. An overlapping HIV-1 Gag peptide pool stimulated these cells at 0.95 to 1 ug/peptide/mL. CD4+ T cells upregulating both CD40 ligand and CD69 were sorted as responding cells. The sample was CD4+ T cells sorted from PBMCs after approximately 20-hour stimulation, taken from a patient who received antiretroviral therapy. Source of these receptors: an adult woman with HIV who was CMV-seropositive.

The chain joins TRBV12-3 or TRBV12-4 to TRBJ1-1; maybe TRBD1 (6 bases). The CDR3 spans 13 residues. V lost 3 bases, J lost 3 bases, and 8 bases lay in between. CDR3 protein: CASSLDRYTEAFF. The CDR3 DNA follows: TGTGCCAGCAGTTTGGACAGATACACTGAAGCTTTCTTT.

J is TRBJ2-1 and V is TRBV3-1 (or the pseudogene TRBV3-2); D might be TRBD2 (5 bases). CDR3 length: 17 amino acids. V was cut by 4 bases and J by 5 bases, with 21 bases left in between. The germline V gene encodes CDR1 LGHDT and CDR2 YNNKEL (reference sequence). For the CDR3, the DNA is TGTGCCAGCAGCCCGCGAACTGTGGGAGTTCACCACAATGAGCAGTTCTTC. This sequence encodes CASSPRTVGVHHNEQFF.

V gene TRBV10-3 combines with J gene TRBJ2-6; D not certain. CDR1 ENHRY and CDR2 SYGVKD come from the germline V gene. V lost 7 bases and J lost 1, with 8 bases in between. CDR3 length: 14 residues. The CDR3 nucleotides read TGTGCCATCAAAGTGGAATCTGGGGCCAACGTCCTGACTTTC. It encodes CAIKVESGANVLTF.

This rearrangement joins TRBV28 to TRBJ1-2, with a tentative D call TRBD1 (5 bases). Trimming took 3 bases from V and 8 from J, leaving 13 bases between them. The CDR3 contains 13 residues. Germline loops: CDR1 MDHEN, CDR2 SYDVKM. This CDR3 is CASSLAGLRGYTF. The CDR3, as DNA: TGTGCCAGCAGTTTGGCAGGGCTCCGGGGCTACACCTTC.

The chain couples TRBV6-1 to TRBJ1-2; D is unresolved. Germline CDR1 MNHNS, CDR2 SASEGT. Between the trimmed V and J ends, which lost 2 bases and 1 base, there was a span of 5 bases. The CDR3 covers 13 residues. In DNA, the CDR3 is TGTGCCAGCAGTGAAAGGAGTAACTATGGCTACACCTTC. The encoded protein is CASSERSNYGYTF.

The genes are TRBV5-1 and TRBJ2-5; D perhaps matches TRBD2 (7 bases). The CDR3 runs 15 residues. CDR1 is SGHRS and CDR2 is YFSETQ in the germline V gene. Trimming took 3 bases from V and 4 from J, leaving 16 bases between them. The DNA of the CDR3 is TGCGCCAGCAGCTGGGGGACACGGGGGGCAGAGACCCAGTACTTC. It translates to CASSWGTRGAETQYF.

This sequence joins TRBV4-1 and TRBJ1-2, with D tentatively TRBD1 (6 bases). This CDR3 region has 17 residues. Germline-derived CDR1 and CDR2 are MGHRA and YSYEKL. The V end was cut by 0 bases, the J end by 3 bases, with 17 bases between. CDR3 DNA sequence: TGCGCCAGCAGCCAAGATCAAGGCAGGGGTTGGGACTATGGCTACACCTTC. This codes for CASSQDQGRGWDYGYTF.

The rearrangement uses TRBV9 and TRBJ2-1, with a possible D match to TRBD2 (5 bases). The CDR3 has 12 residues. V was shortened by 4 bases and J by 7 bases, with 9 bases between the two germline ends. Germline V gene sequence: CDR1 SGDLS, CDR2 YYNGEE. CDR3 bases: TGTGCCAGCAGCCTAACGGGGAATGAGCAGTTCTTC. Its protein product is CASSLTGNEQFF.